Listed below are T cell receptor beta chains from one sample, sequenced in a study of TIL therapy for anti-PD-1-resistant metastatic lung cancer. Measured with immunoSEQ multiplex PCR; TCRdb has only the in-frame clones, and not every one. The sample has about 17,000 clones; roughly 79% are singletons. Sequenced here: blood, sampled at baseline. Every receptor here comes from a person between 30 and 80 years old with non-small cell lung cancer. CDR3s include the opening cysteine and the closing phenylalanine or tryptophan. The D gene is left open where the match is weak. Clone size, where shown, is once, few, many, or a class for clones that have expanded.

>TRBV5-1|-|TRBJ2-7|-
CASSSGQTYEQYF
TGCGCCAGCAGCTCCGGACAAACCTACGAGCAATACTTC
>TRBV27|-|TRBJ1-5|-
CASSFFSNQPQHF
TGTGCCAGCAGTTTTTTCAGCAATCAGCCCCAGCATTTT
>TRBV5-4|-|TRBJ1-3|-
CASSRLNSGNTIYF
TGTGCCAGCAGTCGACTGAACTCTGGAAACACCATATATTTT
>TRBV12-3/TRBV12-4|-|TRBJ2-1|once
CASSSQLRGEQFF
TGTGCCAGCAGTTCCCAACTCCGGGGGGAGCAGTTCTTC
>TRBV28|-|TRBJ1-4|-
CASRTPGKATNEKLFF
TGTGCCAGCCGTACCCCAGGGAAAGCAACTAATGAAAAACTGTTTTTT
>TRBV27|-|TRBJ1-6|few
CASSPLGGGSPLHF
TGTGCCAGCAGTCCATTAGGCGGGGGTTCACCCCTCCACTTT
>TRBV19|-|TRBJ2-2|-
CASRGQGRNTGELFF
TGTGCCAGTAGGGGCCAGGGACGTAACACCGGGGAGCTGTTTTTT
>TRBV5-4|-|TRBJ2-1|-
CASSLVGEQFF
TGTGCCAGCAGCTTGGTCGGTGAGCAGTTCTTC
>TRBV5-4|-|TRBJ2-5|once
CASREAGASSYQETQYF
TGTGCCAGCAGGGAAGCAGGGGCTTCCTCGTACCAAGAGACCCAGTACTTC
>TRBV7-7|TRBD1|TRBJ2-2|-
CASSLELGQTGELFF
TGTGCCAGCAGCTTAGAACTGGGACAGACCGGGGAGCTGTTTTTT
>TRBV5-1|TRBD1|TRBJ1-1|-
CASSLGQGMVNTEAFF
TGCGCCAGCAGCCTCGGACAGGGTATGGTAAACACTGAAGCTTTCTTT
>TRBV7-3|-|TRBJ1-1|-
CASSHGLDTEAFF
TGTGCCAGCAGCCACGGACTCGACACTGAAGCTTTCTTT
>TRBV6-4|-|TRBJ2-2|-
CASSESNTGELFF
TGTGCCAGCAGTGAATCTAACACCGGGGAGCTGTTTTTT
>TRBV10-1|-|TRBJ1-1|few
CASSQTLNTEAFF
TGCGCCAGCAGTCAAACATTGAACACTGAAGCTTTCTTT
>TRBV2|TRBD1|TRBJ1-1|-
CASNGQGALGTEAFF
TGTGCCAGTAACGGACAGGGGGCGTTAGGCACTGAAGCTTTCTTT
>TRBV5-4|TRBD1|TRBJ1-4|once
CASSSPGQDAKLFF
TGTGCCAGCAGCTCCCCGGGACAGGATGCAAAACTGTTTTTT
>TRBV6-6|TRBD1|TRBJ1-5|-
CASRDSRTGVNQPQHF
TGTGCCAGCAGGGATTCCCGGACAGGGGTCAATCAGCCCCAGCATTTT
>TRBV4-3|TRBD1|TRBJ2-1|few
CASSPRDSSYNEQFF
TGCGCCAGCAGCCCTCGGGACAGCTCTTACAATGAGCAGTTCTTC
>TRBV7-2|-|TRBJ2-7|-
CASSFSGSYEQYF
TGTGCCAGCAGCTTCAGCGGCTCCTACGAGCAGTACTTC
>TRBV5-1|-|TRBJ2-5|-
CASSSTGNQETQYF
TGCGCCAGCAGCTCCACCGGGAATCAAGAGACCCAGTACTTC
>TRBV30|-|TRBJ1-2|-
CAWTALGVENYGYTF
TGTGCCTGGACCGCCTTAGGGGTAGAGAACTATGGCTACACCTTC
>TRBV19|TRBD2|TRBJ2-3|-
CASRTSGTDTQYF
TGTGCCAGTAGGACTAGCGGGACAGATACGCAGTATTTT
>TRBV30|-|TRBJ1-3|-
CAWSVLGNTIYF
TGTGCCTGGAGTGTACTGGGAAACACCATATATTTT
>TRBV14|-|TRBJ2-7|-
CASSQVGPNYEQYF
TGTGCCAGCAGCCAAGTGGGCCCGAATTACGAGCAGTACTTC